The T cell receptor (beta chain) described here comes from a study of control samples from healthy donors and cancer patients. The CDR3 extends over 12 amino acids. V lost 5 bases and J 3 bases, leaving 6 bases between the germline ends. Germline assignment: CDR1 LGHDT and CDR2 YNNKEL (reference sequence). Only in-frame clones appear in the TCRdb table, and some are missing; sequencing was by immunoSEQ multiplex PCR. The profile shows some 210,000 clones, about 90% of them singletons. The chain is built from TRBV3-1 (or the pseudogene TRBV3-2) and TRBJ2-3, with unresolved D. This clonotype was obtained from a man in his thirties or forties in good health. Sequenced input: blood. The CDR3 DNA is TGTGCCAGCAGCGGAACAACAGATACGCAGTATTTT. It translates to CASSGTTDTQYF.